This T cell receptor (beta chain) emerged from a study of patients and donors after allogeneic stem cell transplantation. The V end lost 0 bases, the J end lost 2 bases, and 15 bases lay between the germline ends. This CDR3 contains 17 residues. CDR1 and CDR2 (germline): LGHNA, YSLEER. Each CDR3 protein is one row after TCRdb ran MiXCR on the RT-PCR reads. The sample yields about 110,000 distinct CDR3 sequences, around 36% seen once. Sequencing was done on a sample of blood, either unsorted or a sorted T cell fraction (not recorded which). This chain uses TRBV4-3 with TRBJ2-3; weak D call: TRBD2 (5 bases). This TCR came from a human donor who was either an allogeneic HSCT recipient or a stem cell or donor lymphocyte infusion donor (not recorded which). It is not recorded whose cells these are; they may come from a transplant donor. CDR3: CASSQDRGNTFTDTQYF. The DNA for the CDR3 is TGCGCCAGCAGCCAAGATAGAGGGAATACTTTCACAGATACGCAGTATTTT.